This T cell receptor beta chain was profiled in a study of CD8+CD57+ T cells in acquired aplastic anemia. Study-wide points: CD8+ Simpson's diversity showed no significant patient-control difference.

This clonotype was detected ten times or more. Its target is unknown. Profiling of TCR beta VDJ combinations and CDR3 sequences used genomic DNA as template. MiXCR was run by TCRdb on the reads, yielding one entry per CDR3 protein. The sample comprises 100,000 to 150,000 distinct CDR3 sequences, around 46% of which are singletons, and about 2.5% rests with the top ten. Sequencing was done on a sample of sorted CD4+, CD8+, or CD8+CD57+ T cells (not recorded which) from PBMCs. The receptor was isolated from a human donor in good health, serving as a control.

The CDR3 protein is CASSTSDRVLKGTQYF. The CDR3 DNA reads TGTGCCAGCAGTACCTCGGACAGGGTTTTAAAGGGTACGCAGTATTTT. The rearrangement joins TRBV5-5 to TRBJ2-3; 8 bases fit TRBD1. The CDR3 runs to 16 residues. Germline loops: CDR1 SGHKS, CDR2 YYEKEE (reference sequence). V lost 5 bases, J lost 8 bases, and 16 bases stayed unmatched. The full variable domain, with the rest looked up from reference TRBV5-5 and TRBJ2-3, is DAGVTQSPTHLIKTRGQQVTLRCSPISGHKSVSWYQQVLGQGPQFIFQYYEKEERGRGNFPDRFSARQFPNYSSELNVNALLLGDSALYLCASSTSDRVLKGTQYFGPGTRLTVL.